The clone carrying this TCR beta chain was detected only once. Its antigen is unknown. This record comes from a study of T cells in tumors after PD-1 blockade. Study-wide background: Prior checkpoint blockade, systemic immunosuppressant use, or anti-cancer therapy within 4 weeks excluded patients. Some patients also took daily vismodegib 150 mg during anti-PD-1 treatment. Peripheral blood samples averaged approximately 37,000 unique clonotypes and more than 90,000 templates. Study-level findings and limits: Some novel exhausted tumor clones appeared in pre-treatment blood, suggesting peripheral recruitment.

Some clones are missing from TCRdb's copy, which holds only in-frame ones; the method was immunoSEQ multiplex PCR. The data hold about 5,800 clones, with roughly 80% observed a single time. The CDR3 is 13 residues long. Germline V lookup: CDR1 KGHSH, CDR2 LQKENI. J gave up 5 bases and V 5 bases, and 4 bases lay outside the gene matches. This TCR was recovered from a human donor with advanced basal cell or squamous cell carcinoma (not recorded which). Sequenced material: PBMCs, taken after anti-PD-1 therapy. The chain employs TRBV18 and TRBJ2-5, with 8 bases aligning to TRBD1. The CDR3 DNA sequence: TGTGCCAGCTCATTGGACAGGGCTGAGACCCAGTACTTC. This encodes CASSLDRAETQYF.